Here is one T cell receptor beta chain with its context. This sample is drawn from a study of T cell responses to AZD1222 COVID-19 vaccine. The repertoire was sequenced with immunoSEQ multiplex PCR; TCRdb's copy has only in-frame clones and lacks some. The sample includes about 130,000 clones, 92% of them seen just once. The V gene's germline CDR1 is LGHNA and CDR2 YSLEER. The CDR3 sequence is 16 residues long. Trimming at V came to 0 bases and at J to 3 bases, leaving 8 bases not matched to a gene. This chain links TRBV4-3 with TRBJ2-7, with TRBD2 matching over 7 bases. The TCR was taken from an adult in good health. Sequenced here: peripheral blood, sampled on day 0 of AZD1222 vaccination. This CDR3 reads CASSQESRGDRYEQYF. The CDR3 nucleotides are TGCGCCAGCAGCCAAGAGTCACGGGGGGATCGCTACGAGCAGTACTTC.